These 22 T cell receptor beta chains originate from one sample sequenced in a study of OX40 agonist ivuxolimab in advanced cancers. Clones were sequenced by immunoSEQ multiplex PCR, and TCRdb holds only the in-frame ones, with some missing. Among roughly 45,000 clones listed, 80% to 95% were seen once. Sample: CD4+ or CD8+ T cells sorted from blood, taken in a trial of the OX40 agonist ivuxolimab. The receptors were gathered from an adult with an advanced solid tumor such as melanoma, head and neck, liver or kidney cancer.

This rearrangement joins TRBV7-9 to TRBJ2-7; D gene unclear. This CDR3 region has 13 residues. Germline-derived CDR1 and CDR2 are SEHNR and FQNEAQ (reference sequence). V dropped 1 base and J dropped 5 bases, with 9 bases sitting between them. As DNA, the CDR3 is TGTGCCAGCAGCTTAGGTCCCCGGGACGAGCAGTACTTC. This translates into CASSLGPRDEQYF.

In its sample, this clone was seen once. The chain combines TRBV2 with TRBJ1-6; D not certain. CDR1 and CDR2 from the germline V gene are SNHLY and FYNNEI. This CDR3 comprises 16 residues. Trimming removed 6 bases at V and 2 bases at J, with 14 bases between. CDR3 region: CASRSGQATYNSPLHF. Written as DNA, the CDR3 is TGTGCCAGCAGGTCGGGCCAGGCCACCTATAATTCACCCCTCCACTTT.

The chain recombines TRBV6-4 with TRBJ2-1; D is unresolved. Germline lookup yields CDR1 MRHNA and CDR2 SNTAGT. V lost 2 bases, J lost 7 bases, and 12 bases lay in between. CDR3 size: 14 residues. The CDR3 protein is CASSDGVAGNEQFF. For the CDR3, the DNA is TGTGCCAGCAGTGACGGGGTCGCCGGTAATGAGCAGTTCTTC.

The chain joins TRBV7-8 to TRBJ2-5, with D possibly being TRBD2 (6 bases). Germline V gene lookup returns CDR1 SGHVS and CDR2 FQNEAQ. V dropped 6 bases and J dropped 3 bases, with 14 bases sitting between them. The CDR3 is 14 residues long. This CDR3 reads CASSTFPGEETQYF. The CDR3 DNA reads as TGTGCCAGCAGTACCTTTCCGGGGGAAGAGACCCAGTACTTC.

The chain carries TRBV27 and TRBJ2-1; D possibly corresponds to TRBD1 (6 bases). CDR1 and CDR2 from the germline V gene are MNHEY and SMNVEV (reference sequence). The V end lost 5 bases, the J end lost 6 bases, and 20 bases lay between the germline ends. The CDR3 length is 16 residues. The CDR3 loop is CASSPVYEKGGNEQFF. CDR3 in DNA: TGTGCCAGCAGTCCAGTATACGAGAAAGGGGGCAATGAGCAGTTCTTC.

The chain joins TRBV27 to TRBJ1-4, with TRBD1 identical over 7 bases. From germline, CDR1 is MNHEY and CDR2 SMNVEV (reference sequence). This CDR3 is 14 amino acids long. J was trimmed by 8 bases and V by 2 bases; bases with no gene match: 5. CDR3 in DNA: TGTGCCAGCAGTTTAAGTACAGGGGTCGAAAAACTGTTTTTT. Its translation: CASSLSTGVEKLFF.

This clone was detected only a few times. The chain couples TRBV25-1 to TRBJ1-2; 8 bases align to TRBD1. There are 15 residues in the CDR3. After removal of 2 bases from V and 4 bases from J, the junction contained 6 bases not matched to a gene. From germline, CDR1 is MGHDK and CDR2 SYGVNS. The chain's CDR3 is CASSEVLGQGYGYTF. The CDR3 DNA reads TGTGCCAGCAGTGAAGTGTTAGGACAGGGCTATGGCTACACCTTC.

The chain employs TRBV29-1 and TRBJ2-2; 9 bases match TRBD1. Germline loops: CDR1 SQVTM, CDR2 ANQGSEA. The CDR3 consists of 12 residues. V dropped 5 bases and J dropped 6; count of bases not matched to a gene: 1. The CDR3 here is CSVRQGAGELFF. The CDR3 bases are TGCAGCGTTCGACAGGGGGCCGGGGAGCTGTTTTTT.

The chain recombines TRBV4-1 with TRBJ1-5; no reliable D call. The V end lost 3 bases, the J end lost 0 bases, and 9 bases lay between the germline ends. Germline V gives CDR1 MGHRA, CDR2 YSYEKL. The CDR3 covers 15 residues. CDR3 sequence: CASSQLTDSNQPQHF. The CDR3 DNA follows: TGCGCCAGCAGCCAGCTTACGGATAGCAATCAGCCCCAGCATTTT.

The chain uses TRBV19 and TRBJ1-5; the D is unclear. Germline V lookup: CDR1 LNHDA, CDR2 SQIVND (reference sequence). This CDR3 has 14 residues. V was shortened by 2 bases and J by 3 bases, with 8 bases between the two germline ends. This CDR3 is CASSIKGHNQPQHF. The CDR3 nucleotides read TGTGCCAGTAGTATAAAGGGCCACAATCAGCCCCAGCATTTT.

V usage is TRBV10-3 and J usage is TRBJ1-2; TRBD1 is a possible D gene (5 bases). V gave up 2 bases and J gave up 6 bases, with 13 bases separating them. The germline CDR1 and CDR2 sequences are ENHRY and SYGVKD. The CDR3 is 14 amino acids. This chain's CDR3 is CAISELGVVDGYTF. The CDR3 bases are TGTGCCATCAGTGAGCTGGGGGTGGTGGATGGCTACACCTTC.

The CDR3 DNA follows: TGCGCCAGCAGCTTGGCAATAACGCTGACAGGATCGGGGGAGCAGTACTTC. The encoded protein is CASSLAITLTGSGEQYF. The gene calls are TRBV5-1 and TRBJ2-7, with D maybe TRBD1 (6 bases). This CDR3 is built from 17 residues. Germline assignment: CDR1 SGHRS and CDR2 YFSETQ. The V end lost 0 bases, the J end lost 7 bases, and 23 bases lay between the germline ends. The variable domain in full, completed from reference TRBV5-1 and TRBJ2-7, reads KAGVTQTPRYLIKTRGQQVTLSCSPISGHRSVSWYQQTPGQGLQFLFEYFSETQRNKGNFPGRFSGRQFSNSRSEMNVSTLELGDSALYLCASSLAITLTGSGEQYFGPGTRLTVT.

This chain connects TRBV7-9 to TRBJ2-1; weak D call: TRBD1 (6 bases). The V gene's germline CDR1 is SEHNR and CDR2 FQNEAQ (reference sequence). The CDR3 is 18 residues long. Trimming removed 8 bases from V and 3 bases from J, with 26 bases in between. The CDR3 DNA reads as TGTGCCAGCCAAAATGTGGGGGCGACGACAGCCCACTACAATGAGCAGTTCTTC. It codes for CASQNVGATTAHYNEQFF.

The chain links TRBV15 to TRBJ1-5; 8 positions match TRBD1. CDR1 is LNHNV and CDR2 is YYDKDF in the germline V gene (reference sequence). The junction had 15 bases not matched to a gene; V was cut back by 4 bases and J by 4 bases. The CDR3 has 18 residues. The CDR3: CATSTSGTGPFENQPQHF. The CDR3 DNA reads TGTGCCACCAGCACTTCCGGGACAGGACCGTTCGAAAATCAGCCCCAGCATTTT.

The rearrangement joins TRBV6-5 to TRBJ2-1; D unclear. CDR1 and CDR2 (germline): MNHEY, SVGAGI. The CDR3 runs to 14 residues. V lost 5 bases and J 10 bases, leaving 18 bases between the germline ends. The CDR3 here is CASSASIGPKEQFF. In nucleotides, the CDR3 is TGTGCCAGCAGTGCCTCTATTGGGCCCAAAGAGCAGTTCTTC.

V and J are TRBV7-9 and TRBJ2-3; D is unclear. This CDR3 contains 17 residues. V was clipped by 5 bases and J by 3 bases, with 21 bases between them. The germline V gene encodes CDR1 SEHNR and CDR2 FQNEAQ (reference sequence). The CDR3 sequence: CASSPPGPKTPTDTQYF. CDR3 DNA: TGTGCCAGCAGCCCCCCTGGACCGAAGACACCGACAGATACGCAGTATTTT.

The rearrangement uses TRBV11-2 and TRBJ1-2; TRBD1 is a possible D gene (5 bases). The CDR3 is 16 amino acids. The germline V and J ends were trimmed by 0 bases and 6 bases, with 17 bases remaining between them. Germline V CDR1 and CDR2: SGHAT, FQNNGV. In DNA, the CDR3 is TGTGCCAGCAGCTTAGATGGGACCCCCGGCAAGGATGGCTACACCTTC. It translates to CASSLDGTPGKDGYTF.

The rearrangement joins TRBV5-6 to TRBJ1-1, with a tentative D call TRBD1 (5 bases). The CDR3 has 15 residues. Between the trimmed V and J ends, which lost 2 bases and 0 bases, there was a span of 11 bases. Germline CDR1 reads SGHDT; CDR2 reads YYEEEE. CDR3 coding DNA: TGTGCCAGCAGCTTTCTCGGGACGGTGAACACTGAAGCTTTCTTT. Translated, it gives CASSFLGTVNTEAFF.

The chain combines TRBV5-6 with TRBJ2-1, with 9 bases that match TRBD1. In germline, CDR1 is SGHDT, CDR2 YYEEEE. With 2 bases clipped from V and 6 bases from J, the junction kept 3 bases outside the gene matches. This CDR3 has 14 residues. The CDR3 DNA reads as TGTGCCAGCAGCTTCGGGACAGGGATCAATGAGCAGTTCTTC. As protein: CASSFGTGINEQFF. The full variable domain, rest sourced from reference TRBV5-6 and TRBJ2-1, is DAGVTQSPTHLIKTRGQQVTLRCSPKSGHDTVSWYQQALGQGPQFIFQYYEEEERQRGNFPDRFSGHQFPNYSSELNVNALLLGDSALYLCASSFGTGINEQFFGPGTRLTVL.

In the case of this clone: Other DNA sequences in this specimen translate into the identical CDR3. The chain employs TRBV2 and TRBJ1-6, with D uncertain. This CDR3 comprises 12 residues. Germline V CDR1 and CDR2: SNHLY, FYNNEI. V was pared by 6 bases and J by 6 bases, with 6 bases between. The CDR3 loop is CASRPLNSPLHF. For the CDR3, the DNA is TGTGCCAGCAGGCCCCTTAATTCACCCCTCCACTTT.

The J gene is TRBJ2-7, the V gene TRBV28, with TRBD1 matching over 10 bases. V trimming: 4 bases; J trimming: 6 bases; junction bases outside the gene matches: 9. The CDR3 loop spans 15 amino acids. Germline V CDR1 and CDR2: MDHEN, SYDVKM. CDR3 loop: CASSSLRQGASEQYV. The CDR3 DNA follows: TGTGCCAGCAGTTCTCTCCGACAGGGGGCTAGCGAGCAGTACGTC.

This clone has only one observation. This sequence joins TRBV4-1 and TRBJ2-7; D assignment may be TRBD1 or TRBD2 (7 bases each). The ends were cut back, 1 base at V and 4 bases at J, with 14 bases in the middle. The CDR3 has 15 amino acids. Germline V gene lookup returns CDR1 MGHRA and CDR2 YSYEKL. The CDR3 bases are TGCGCCAGCAGCCAAGTATCGCAGGGGGGGTACGAGCAGTACTTC. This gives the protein CASSQVSQGGYEQYF.